The entry that follows covers one T cell receptor (beta chain) sequence. This clone was observed once. This clone's antigen is unknown. No much larger clone exists at a distance of one base, and base qualities are not known. This record belongs to a study of T cell responses to AZD1222 COVID-19 vaccine (dated by TCRdb to the early 2020s). Background on the whole study: A total of approximately 250 trial participants underwent TCR sequencing, of whom 200 to 220 had received two doses of AZD1222 and around 25 had received two doses of the MenACWY control vaccine. Trial participants were enrolled into age subgroups of 18-55, 56-69 and 70-plus years, which contained 148, 28 and 57 TCR-sequenced participants, respectively. The full study reports these points: Conclusions about previously exposed vaccinees were limited because only 5 or 6 AZD1222 recipients were SARS-CoV-2 seropositive at baseline. The 56-69-year group was small, and its depth increase did not reach significance, likely because of low power. Epitopes outside the regions mutated in the B.1.351 and B.1.1.7 variants were reportedly recognized by nearly half of the unique spike-specific TCRs. No day 14 peak-response samples were available, so repertoires were characterized only after the peak T cell response. Participants were mostly white British and included more females than males, and it was suggested by the authors that clonal diversity may have been underestimated. Vaccine-associated CD4 TCRs spanned the whole spike protein, with dominant responses in regions 160-218 and 743-854. Spike-specific TCR breadth and depth rose significantly after two AZD1222 doses compared with day 0 and with MenACWY recipients.

The CDR3 regions of human TCRbeta chains were subjected to immunosequencing. Under the source paper's analysis protocol: Repertoire TCRs were matched against a reference library of SARS-CoV-2-specific TCRs generated with the MIRA antigen-specificity platform. Breadth was defined as the fraction of unique TCRs that were SARS-CoV-2-associated. Depth was defined as the fraction of total T cells that were SARS-CoV-2-associated. Using the MIRA data, each spike-specific TCR was assigned both to the spike region to which the TCR was reactive and to a CD4 or CD8 class. Log10-transformed breadth and depth values were compared by one-way ANOVA with Sidak's multiple comparisons tests. Not all clones reach the TCRdb copy of this immuneACCESS table, which keeps in-frame sequences only. Checked studies attribute under half of the gap to unresolved V genes and leave the rest unexplained. That table gives V, J and clone size, and the DNA gave D and trimming. Here the sample has approximately 150,000 clones; more than 80% occur a single time. More than 0.85% of the sample comes from the top ten.

Trimmed from V: 0 bases; trimmed from J: 7 bases; junction bases lacking a gene match: 10. The germline V gene supplies CDR1 SGHRS and CDR2 YFSETQ. From the cysteine through the phenylalanine, the CDR3 covers 16 amino acids. The read is trimmed to its CDR3 DNA, 48 bases read in frame from base 1. The time point label here, explained by the study, means: baseline before first vaccination. In light of the paper, this sample's treatment or condition label describes: meningococcal conjugate vaccine given as trial control. Vaccinee samples came from UK trials COV001 and COV002, including a single-blind randomized controlled phase 2/3 trial of AZD1222 (ChAdOx1 nCoV-19) in healthy adults. For TCRbeta chain sequencing, PBMC samples were collected from trial participants at day 0 and at day 28 after the second dose.

This clonotype was obtained from an adult in good health. This chain is built from TRBV5-1 and TRBJ2-5; 9 central bases correspond to TRBD2. Sequences were derived from peripheral blood, sampled on day 0 of MenACWY control vaccination. CDR3 loop: CASSLGLAGSRVTQYF. The sequence in DNA is TGCGCCAGCAGCTTGGGTCTAGCGGGATCACGGGTGACCCAGTACTTC.